This T cell receptor beta chain emerged from a study of molecular identifiers for immune sequencing clone quantification. Regarding the study as a whole: Single-cell amounts of spiked Jurkat TCR RNA were reportedly detectable among over 750,000 naive cells. More than 99% of effector molecules, versus under 1% of naive-cell molecules, belonged to clones above 20 RNA copies. Because of identical TCR molecules sharing a barcode, sizes of highly expanded clones could be underestimated.

V was shortened by 2 bases and J by 5 bases, with 16 bases between the two germline ends. Germline lookup yields CDR1 MNHEY and CDR2 SVGEGT. This CDR3 has 15 residues. TCRdb re-derived calls from the PCR reads in MiXCR, one entry per CDR3 protein. The table shows roughly 320,000 distinct CDR3 sequences, with about 21% occurring only once. The sample holds many counts of this clonotype. Its antigen is still unknown. This receptor was taken from a human donor in good health. Some libraries in this study had Jurkat cell RNA spiked in. This chain uses TRBV6-2 or TRBV6-3 with TRBJ2-7; D could derive from TRBD1 or TRBD2 (6 bases each). Sequencing input: naive CD8+ T cells from blood, with Jurkat cell RNA spiked in. Indicated subset: FACS-sorted CD8+CD4-CCR7+CD45RA+ naive T cells. CDR3 region: CASSYVGGVWHEQYF. In DNA, the CDR3 is TGTGCCAGCAGTTACGTGGGGGGCGTTTGGCACGAGCAGTACTTC.